This T cell receptor (beta chain) was found in a study of cytomegalovirus exposure and HLA in healthy donors. General study results and limits: Rates of TCR association differed by HLA locus in a later analysis, with DRB1 highest and HLA-C lowest. A missense DCLRE1C variant was associated with V- and J-gene trimming of TCR beta chains in a later analysis, and an independent cohort replicated the association.

V dropped 7 bases and J dropped 1 base, with 7 bases sitting between them. The CDR3 loop spans 13 amino acids. Germline CDR1 and CDR2: SGHVS and FNYEAQ. Points on this clone: Its target is unknown.

The study ran its PCR with 60 Vbeta and 13 Jbeta primers. Profiled with immunoSEQ multiplex PCR; TCRdb holds only in-frame clones, not every one. The profile shows over 90,000 clones, under 85% of them singletons. The source of this sequence is a middle-aged man in good health and CMV-seropositive. Sequenced input: PBMCs. This chain uses TRBV7-6 with TRBJ1-4; the D is unclear. Here the CDR3 DNA reads TGTGCCAGCACCTCCAGAACTAATGAAAAACTGTTTTTT. Amino acid sequence: CASTSRTNEKLFF. Supplemented by reference TRBV7-6 and TRBJ1-4, the full variable domain reads GAGVSQSPRYKVTKRGQDVALRCDPISGHVSLYWYRQALGQGPEFLTYFNYEAQQDKSGLPNDRFSAERPEGSISTLTIQRTEQRDSAMYRCASTSRTNEKLFFGSGTQLSVL.